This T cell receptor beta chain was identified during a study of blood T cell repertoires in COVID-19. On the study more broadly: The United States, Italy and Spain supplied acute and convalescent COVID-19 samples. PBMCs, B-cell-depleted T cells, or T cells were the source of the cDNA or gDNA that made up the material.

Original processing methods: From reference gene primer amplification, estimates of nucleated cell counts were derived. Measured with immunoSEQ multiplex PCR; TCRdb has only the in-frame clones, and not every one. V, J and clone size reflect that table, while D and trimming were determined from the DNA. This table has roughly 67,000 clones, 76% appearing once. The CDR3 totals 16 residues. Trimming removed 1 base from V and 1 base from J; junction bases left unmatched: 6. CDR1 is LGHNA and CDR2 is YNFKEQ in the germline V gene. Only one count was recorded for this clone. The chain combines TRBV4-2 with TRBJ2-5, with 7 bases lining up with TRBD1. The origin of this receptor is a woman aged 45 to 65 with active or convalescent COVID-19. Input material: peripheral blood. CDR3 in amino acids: CASSQVARGSQETQYF. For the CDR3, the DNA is TGTGCCAGCAGCCAAGTCGCCAGGGGGTCCCAAGAGACCCAGTACTTC.